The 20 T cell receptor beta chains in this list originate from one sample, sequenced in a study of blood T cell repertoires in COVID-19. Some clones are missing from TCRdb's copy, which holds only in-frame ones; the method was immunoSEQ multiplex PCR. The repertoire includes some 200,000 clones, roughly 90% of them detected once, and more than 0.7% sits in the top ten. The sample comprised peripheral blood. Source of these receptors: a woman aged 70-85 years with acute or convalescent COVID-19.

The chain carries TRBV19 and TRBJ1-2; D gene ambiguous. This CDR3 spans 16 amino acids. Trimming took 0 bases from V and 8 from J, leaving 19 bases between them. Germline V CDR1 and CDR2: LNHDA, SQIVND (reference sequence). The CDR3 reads CASSIDDFSASRGYTF. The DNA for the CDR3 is TGTGCCAGTAGTATAGATGACTTTTCGGCTAGTCGGGGCTACACCTTC.

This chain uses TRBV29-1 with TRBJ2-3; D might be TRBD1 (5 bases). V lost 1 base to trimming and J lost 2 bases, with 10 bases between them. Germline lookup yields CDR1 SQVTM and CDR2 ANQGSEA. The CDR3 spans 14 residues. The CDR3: CSVEVGAATDTQYF. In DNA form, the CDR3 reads TGCAGCGTTGAAGTAGGGGCGGCCACAGATACGCAGTATTTT.

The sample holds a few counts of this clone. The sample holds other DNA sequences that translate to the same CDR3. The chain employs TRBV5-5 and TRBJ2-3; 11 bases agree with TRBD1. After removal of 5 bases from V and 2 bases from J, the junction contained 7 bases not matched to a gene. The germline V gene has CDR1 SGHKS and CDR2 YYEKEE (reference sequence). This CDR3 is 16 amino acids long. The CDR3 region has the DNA TGTGCCAGCAGTCCCGGACAGGGGGCCTTCACAGATACGCAGTATTTT. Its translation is CASSPGQGAFTDTQYF.

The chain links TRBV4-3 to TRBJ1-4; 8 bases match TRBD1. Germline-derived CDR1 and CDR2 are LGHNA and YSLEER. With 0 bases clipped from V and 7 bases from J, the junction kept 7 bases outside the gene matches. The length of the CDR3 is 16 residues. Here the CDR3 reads CASSQDWTGKGEKLFF. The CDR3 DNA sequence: TGCGCCAGCAGCCAAGATTGGACAGGGAAGGGTGAAAAACTGTTTTTT.

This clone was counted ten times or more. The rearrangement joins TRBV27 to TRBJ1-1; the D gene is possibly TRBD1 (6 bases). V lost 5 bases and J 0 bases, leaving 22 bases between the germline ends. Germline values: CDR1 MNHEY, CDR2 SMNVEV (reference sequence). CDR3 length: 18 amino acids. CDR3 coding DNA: TGTGCCAGCAGTCCAAACTTCGTCTCGTGGGACATGAACACTGAAGCTTTCTTT. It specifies CASSPNFVSWDMNTEAFF.

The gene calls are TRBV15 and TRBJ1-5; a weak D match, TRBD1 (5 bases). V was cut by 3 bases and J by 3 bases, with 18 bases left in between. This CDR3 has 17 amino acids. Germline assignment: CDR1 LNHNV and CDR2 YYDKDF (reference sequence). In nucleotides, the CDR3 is TGTGCCACCAGCAGGGGGATGCAGGGAAGTTTCAATCAGCCCCAGCATTTT. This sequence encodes CATSRGMQGSFNQPQHF.

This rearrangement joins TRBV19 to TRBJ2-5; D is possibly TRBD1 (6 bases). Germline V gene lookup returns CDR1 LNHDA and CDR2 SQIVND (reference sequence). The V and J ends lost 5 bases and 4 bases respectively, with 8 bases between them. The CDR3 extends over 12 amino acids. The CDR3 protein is CASSQGRETQYF. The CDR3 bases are TGTGCCAGTAGTCAGGGGAGAGAGACCCAGTACTTC.

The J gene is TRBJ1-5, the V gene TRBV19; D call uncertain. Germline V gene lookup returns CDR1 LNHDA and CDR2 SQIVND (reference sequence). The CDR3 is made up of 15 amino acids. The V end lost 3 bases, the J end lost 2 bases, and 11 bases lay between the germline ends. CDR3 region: CASSIGGPGNQPQHF. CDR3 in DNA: TGTGCCAGTAGTATCGGAGGACCGGGCAATCAGCCCCAGCATTTT. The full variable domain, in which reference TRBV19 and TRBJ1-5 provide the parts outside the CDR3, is DGGITQSPKYLFRKEGQNVTLSCEQNLNHDAMYWYRQDPGQGLRLIYYSQIVNDFQKGDIAEGYSVSREKKESFPLTVTSAQKNPTAFYLCASSIGGPGNQPQHFGDGTRLSIL.

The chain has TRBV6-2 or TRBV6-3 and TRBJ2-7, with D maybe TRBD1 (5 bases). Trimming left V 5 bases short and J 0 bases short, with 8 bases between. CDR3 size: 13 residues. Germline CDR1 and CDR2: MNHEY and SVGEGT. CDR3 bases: TGTGCCAGCAGTCGACAGAGCTCCTACGAGCAGTACTTC. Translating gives CASSRQSSYEQYF.

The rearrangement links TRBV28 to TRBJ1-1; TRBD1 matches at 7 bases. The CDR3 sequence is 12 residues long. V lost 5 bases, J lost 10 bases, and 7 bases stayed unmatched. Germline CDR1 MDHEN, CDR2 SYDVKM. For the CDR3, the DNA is TGTGCCAGCAGTCAACCAGGGGGAACAGCTTTCTTT. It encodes CASSQPGGTAFF.

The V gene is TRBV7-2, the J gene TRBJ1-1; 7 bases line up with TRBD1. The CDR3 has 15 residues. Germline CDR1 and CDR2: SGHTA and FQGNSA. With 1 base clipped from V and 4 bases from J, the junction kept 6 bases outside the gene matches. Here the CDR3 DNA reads TGTGCCAGCAGCTTAGTACCAGGGGGATCCACTGAAGCTTTCTTT. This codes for CASSLVPGGSTEAFF.

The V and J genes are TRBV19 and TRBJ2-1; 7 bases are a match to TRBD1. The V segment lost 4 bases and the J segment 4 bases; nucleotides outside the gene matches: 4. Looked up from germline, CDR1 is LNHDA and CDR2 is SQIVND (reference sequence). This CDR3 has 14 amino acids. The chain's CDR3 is CASSKGAEYNEQFF. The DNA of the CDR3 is TGTGCCAGTAGTAAGGGGGCCGAATACAATGAGCAGTTCTTC.

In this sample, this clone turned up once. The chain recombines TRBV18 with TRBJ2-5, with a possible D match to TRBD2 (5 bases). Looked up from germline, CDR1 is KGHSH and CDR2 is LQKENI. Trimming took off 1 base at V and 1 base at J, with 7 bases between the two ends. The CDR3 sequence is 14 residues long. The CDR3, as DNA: TGTGCCAGCTCACCACGAGGGATCCAAGAGACCCAGTACTTC. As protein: CASSPRGIQETQYF.

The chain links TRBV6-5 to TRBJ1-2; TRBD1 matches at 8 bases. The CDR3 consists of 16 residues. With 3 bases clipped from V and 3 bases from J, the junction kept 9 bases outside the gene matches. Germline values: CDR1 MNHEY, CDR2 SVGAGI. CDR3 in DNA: TGTGCCAGCAGTTATAGCTCCGGACAGGGACACTATGGCTACACCTTC. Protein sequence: CASSYSSGQGHYGYTF.

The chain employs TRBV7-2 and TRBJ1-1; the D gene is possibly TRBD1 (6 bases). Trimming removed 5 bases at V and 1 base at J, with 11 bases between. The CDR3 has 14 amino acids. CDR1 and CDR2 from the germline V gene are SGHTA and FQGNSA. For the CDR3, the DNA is TGTGCCAGCAGCCCGGACAGCTGGAACACTGAAGCTTTCTTT. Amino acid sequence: CASSPDSWNTEAFF. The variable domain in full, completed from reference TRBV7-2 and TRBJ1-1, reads GAGVSQSPSNKVTEKGKDVELRCDPISGHTALYWYRQSLGQGLEFLIYFQGNSAPDKSGLPSDRFSAERTGGSVSTLTIQRTQQEDSAVYLCASSPDSWNTEAFFGQGTRLTVV.

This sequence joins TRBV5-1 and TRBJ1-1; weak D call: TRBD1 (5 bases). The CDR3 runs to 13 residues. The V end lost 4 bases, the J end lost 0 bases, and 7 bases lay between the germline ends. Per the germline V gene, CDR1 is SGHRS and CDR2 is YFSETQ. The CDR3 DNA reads TGCGCCAGCAGCGTGACAGTGAACACTGAAGCTTTCTTT. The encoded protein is CASSVTVNTEAFF.

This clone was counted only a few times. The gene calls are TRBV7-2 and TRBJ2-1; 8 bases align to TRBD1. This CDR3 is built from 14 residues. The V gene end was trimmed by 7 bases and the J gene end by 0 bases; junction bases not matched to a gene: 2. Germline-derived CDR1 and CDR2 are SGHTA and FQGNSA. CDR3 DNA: TGTGCCAGCACTGGGACAGGCTCCTACAATGAGCAGTTCTTC. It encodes CASTGTGSYNEQFF.

The CDR3 is CASSQGPGLAGETQYF. CDR3 coding DNA: TGCGCCAGCAGCCAGGGGCCGGGACTAGCGGGAGAGACCCAGTACTTC. V and J are TRBV4-3 and TRBJ2-5; 12 bases line up with TRBD2. Germline V gives CDR1 LGHNA, CDR2 YSLEER. Trimming removed 3 bases from V and 4 bases from J; junction bases left unmatched: 6. The CDR3 length is 16 residues.

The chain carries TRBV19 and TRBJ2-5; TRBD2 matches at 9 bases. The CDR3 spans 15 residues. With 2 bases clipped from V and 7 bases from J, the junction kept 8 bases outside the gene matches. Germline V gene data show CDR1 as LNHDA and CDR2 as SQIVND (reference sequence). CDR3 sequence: CASSILAGGRGTQYF. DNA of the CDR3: TGTGCCAGTAGTATACTGGCGGGGGGGCGGGGGACCCAGTACTTC.

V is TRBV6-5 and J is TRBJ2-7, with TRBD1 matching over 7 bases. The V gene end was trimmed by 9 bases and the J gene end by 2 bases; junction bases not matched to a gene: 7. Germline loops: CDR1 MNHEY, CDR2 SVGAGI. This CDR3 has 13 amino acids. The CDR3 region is CASGQAATYEQYF. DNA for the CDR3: TGTGCCAGTGGACAGGCCGCCACCTACGAGCAGTACTTC.